The subject of this entry is one T cell receptor beta chain. Its antigen is currently unknown. The CDR3 covers 14 residues. In germline, CDR1 is LNHDA, CDR2 SQIVND (reference sequence). V was shortened by 1 base and J by 2 bases, with 8 bases between the two germline ends. These data originate in a study of T cell repertoires in cytomegalovirus infection. The wider study: CMV infection and matching HLA type were both indicated by public TCR beta signatures. Findings of the study overall: The ex vivo response showed dominance by HLA-C-restricted CMV-specific TCR beta clonotypes.

MiXCR, applied by TCRdb to the reads, yields one record per CDR3 protein. The sample contains some 150,000 distinct CDR3 sequences, about 6.1% of which appear only once. This clonotype was obtained from a human donor in good health (CMV status not recorded). Some clones in this sample may be carry-over from other donors' samples. Sequencing was done on a sample of PBMCs. The rearrangement links TRBV19 to TRBJ2-5, with D hard to call. The CDR3, as DNA: TGTGCCAGTAGTATAGGAGGCAGGCAAGAGACCCAGTACTTC. It is translated as CASSIGGRQETQYF.